This T cell receptor (beta chain) derives from a study of shared clonotypes between healthy human individuals. An approximately 200 ng quantity of DNA, tens of thousands of T cell genomes, went into the sorted-subset replicate PCRs. Sequencing was performed with immunoSEQ multiplex PCR; in TCRdb, only in-frame clones are kept and a portion is missing. The data contain approximately 1.5 million clones, about 98.5% of them singletons. Remarks on this clone: The same CDR3 arises from other DNA sequences in this sample as well.

Sequenced input: naive CD4+ T cells sorted from blood. Documented subset: CD45RA+ positively selected. This receptor was taken from a man in his thirties or forties in good health.

The CDR3 DNA reads as TGTGCCAGCAGCTTGGGACAGGGAAGGACAGATACGCAGTATTTT. Amino acids: CASSLGQGRTDTQYF. V and J are TRBV5-4 and TRBJ2-3, with TRBD1 identical over 7 bases. Germline CDR1 and CDR2: SGHNT and YYREEE (reference sequence). The CDR3 sequence is 15 residues long. Trimming removed 0 bases from V and 3 bases from J; junction bases left unmatched: 4.